This T cell receptor beta chain is from a study of cytomegalovirus exposure and HLA in healthy donors. Findings and limits, study-wide: A link between a missense DCLRE1C variant and TCR beta V- and J-gene trimming emerged from a later analysis. It was assumed in the presence/absence analyses that sequencing depth was roughly uniform across donors. It was confirmed in vitro that three of the CMV-associated chains were specific for CMV antigens.

The CDR3 loop spans 14 amino acids. Trimming took 8 bases from V and 1 from J; bases not matched to a gene: 7. PCR involved 60 Vbeta and 13 Jbeta primers. Original handling: Roughly 11 million shared chains were among tens of millions of unique TCR beta chains counted in a later analysis. TCRdb keeps only in-frame clones here, not all; method: immunoSEQ multiplex PCR. V and J calls and clone size are those listed in that table; D and trimming were worked out from the DNA. The sample yields 100,000 or so clones, about 70% seen once. In regard to this clone: Its antigen remains unknown.

Sequenced: PBMCs. The receptor's source is a woman aged 18-29 years in good health and CMV-seropositive. V is TRBV23-1 and J is TRBJ1-1; 7 nucleotides line up with TRBD1. TRBV23-1 falls under the ORF class, with uncertain function. Here the CDR3 DNA reads TGCGCCAGCTTCCCTGACAGGGCGAACACTGAAGCTTTCTTT. Translating gives CASFPDRANTEAFF.